This is a list of T cell receptor beta chains from one sample in a study of CD8 T cells in Susac syndrome. Using its own MiXCR run on the immunoSEQ multiplex PCR reads, TCRdb lists one record per CDR3 protein. Of about 140,000 distinct CDR3 sequences in the sample, 85% to 95% were seen once. The sample taken for sequencing was CD4+ T cells from PBMCs. All receptors come from a human donor with multiple sclerosis. Each CDR3 is given with its conserved first and last residue. Each record gives: CDR3 length, clone size, D gene, J gene, V gene, CDR3 DNA, CDR3 protein. The D gene is left open where the match is weak. The size entry is marked missing in some rows and otherwise reads once, few, many or a size class.

>13|.|TRBD2|TRBJ2-7|TRBV3-1
TGTGCCAGCAGCCGGCTAGCGGCGTACGAGCAGTACTTC
CASSRLAAYEQYF
>18|.|TRBD2|TRBJ2-3|TRBV5-6
TGTGCCAGCAGCTTGGGGTTAGCGGGGTCCCCCGACACAGATACGCAGTATTTT
CASSLGLAGSPDTDTQYF
>14|.|.|TRBJ1-1|TRBV14
TGTGCCAGCAGCCACTCGGGGAGGAACACTGAAGCTTTCTTT
CASSHSGRNTEAFF
>15|.|TRBD1|TRBJ1-2|TRBV6-5
TGTGCCAGCAGCCCGTCCGGGACAGGGTCGGGTGGCTACACCTTC
CASSPSGTGSGGYTF
>12|.|.|TRBJ2-1|TRBV12-3/TRBV12-4
TGTGCCAGCAGTTTGTATGACGCAGGGCAGTTCTTC
CASSLYDAGQFF
>14|.|.|TRBJ1-1|TRBV20-1
TGCAGTGCTAGAGATCGAAGAGATAACACTGAAGCTTTCTTT
CSARDRRDNTEAFF
>15|.|TRBD1|TRBJ1-2|TRBV6-5
TGTGCCAGCAGTTGGACAGGGACGGAAAACTATGGCTACACCTTC
CASSWTGTENYGYTF
>19|.|TRBD2|TRBJ2-7|TRBV4-1
TGCGCCAGCAGCCAACCCCTGCTAGCGGGAGGGCCTATGTCGTACGAGCAGTACTTC
CASSQPLLAGGPMSYEQYF
>14|.|.|TRBJ1-6|TRBV20-1
TGCAGTGCTAGAGTCCAGGTTATCAATTCACCCCTCCACTTT
CSARVQVINSPLHF
>14|once|.|TRBJ2-5|TRBV7-9
TGTGCCAGCAGCTTATCCTCCGGTGAAGGGACCCAGTACTTC
CASSLSSGEGTQYF
>15|.|TRBD2|TRBJ2-1|TRBV12-3/TRBV12-4
TGTGCCACGGCCCGGGGGAGGGTAACTGGCAATGAGCAGTTCTTC
CATARGRVTGNEQFF
>14|.|.|TRBJ1-5|TRBV9
TGTGCCAGCAGCGTGGGCGGGCTAAATCAGCCCCAGCATTTT
CASSVGGLNQPQHF
>15|.|TRBD2|TRBJ2-3|TRBV24-1
TGTGCCACACGGAGCACTAGCGGGAACACAGATACGCAGTATTTT
CATRSTSGNTDTQYF
>12|.|.|TRBJ1-4|TRBV28
TGTGCCAGCAGTTTAATGGTGGACAAACTGTTTTTT
CASSLMVDKLFF
>15|.|.|TRBJ1-2|TRBV30
TGTGCCTGGAGTGTAATTCCAGCAACTAACTATGGCTACACCTTC
CAWSVIPATNYGYTF
>15|.|TRBD2|TRBJ2-3|TRBV20-1
TGCAGTGCCAATTTCCTAGCGGGAACCGTAGATACGCAGTATTTT
CSANFLAGTVDTQYF
>12|.|.|TRBJ1-1|TRBV30
TGTGCCTGGAGCCCCCTTTTGTCGGGAGCTTTCTTT
CAWSPLLSGAFF
>14|.|.|TRBJ1-2|TRBV28
TGTGCCAGCAGTTTGTTTAGAGGGGACTATGGCTACACCTTC
CASSLFRGDYGYTF
>14|.|.|TRBJ2-3|TRBV9
TGTGCCAGCAGCTTTAGCAATTGGGCAGATACGCAGTATTTT
CASSFSNWADTQYF
>14|.|.|TRBJ2-7|TRBV27
TGTGCCAGCAGTGTTCAGGGGCAGGGAGTCGAGCAGTACTTC
CASSVQGQGVEQYF
>13|.|.|TRBJ1-2|TRBV24-1
TGTGCCACCAGTGTCAACGGGGTTGTTGGCTACACCTTC
CATSVNGVVGYTF
>12|.|TRBD2|TRBJ2-2|TRBV29-1
TGCAGCACGGGAGGAGTAACCGGGGAGCTGTTTTTT
CSTGGVTGELFF
>15|.|TRBD2|TRBJ2-1|TRBV6-1
TGTGCCAGCAGCCTCTTTAGCGGGAGGAACAATGAGCAGTTCTTC
CASSLFSGRNNEQFF
>14|.|TRBD1|TRBJ1-2|TRBV6-1
TGTGCCAGCAGTGTTCGAAGGGACAGACCGGCGGGGGCCTTC
CASSVRRDRPAGAF
>13|.|TRBD2|TRBJ2-7|TRBV5-1
TGCGCCAGCAGCTTGGGACTAGCGGACGAGCAGTACTTC
CASSLGLADEQYF
>15|.|.|TRBJ1-5|TRBV9
TGTGCCAGCAGCGCTACCGGGGAGGGGGTTCAGCCCCAGCATTTT
CASSATGEGVQPQHF
>13|.|.|TRBJ2-1|TRBV29-1
TGCAGCGTTGAAGTGTTAGAGGGGTATGAGCAGTTCTTC
CSVEVLEGYEQFF
>15|.|.|TRBJ1-2|TRBV2
TGTGCCAGCAGTGAATTGGTGGTGGGCACGCGCGGCTACACCTTC
CASSELVVGTRGYTF
>12|.|TRBD2|TRBJ2-4|TRBV12-3/TRBV12-4
TGTGCCAGCCAAAGGGGGGCGGGGGGCCAGGACTTC
CASQRGAGGQDF
>13|.|TRBD1|TRBJ1-1|TRBV29-1
TGCAGCGTTCACACAGGGGGCGGGGCTGAAGCTTTCTTT
CSVHTGGGAEAFF
>14|.|.|TRBJ2-5|TRBV20-1
TGCAGTGGGGGGCGGGGGTTGTATAAGGAGACCCAGTACTTC
CSGGRGLYKETQYF
>12|.|.|TRBJ2-5|TRBV29-1
TGCAGCGTTGACAGTTACCAAGAGACCCAGTACTTC
CSVDSYQETQYF
>14|.|.|TRBJ2-1|TRBV6-5
TGTGCCAGCAGTTACTCTGTTGGGACCAATGAGCAGTTCTTC
CASSYSVGTNEQFF
>15|.|.|TRBJ2-3|TRBV5-1
TGCGCCAGCAGCCTTTCGGGACTTGGCACAGATACGCAGTATTTT
CASSLSGLGTDTQYF
>12|once|.|TRBJ1-2|TRBV20-1
TGCAGTGCCAGCGGGACCTCACATGGCTACACCTTC
CSASGTSHGYTF
>15|.|TRBD1|TRBJ1-2|TRBV3-1
TGTGCCAGCAGCCAATCCTCGACAGGGACCTATGGCTACACCTTC
CASSQSSTGTYGYTF
>15|.|TRBD1|TRBJ2-7|TRBV9
TGTGCCAGCAGCGTCGGGACAGGGAACACCTACGAGCAGTACTTC
CASSVGTGNTYEQYF
>13|.|.|TRBJ1-5|TRBV12-3/TRBV12-4
TGTGCCAGCAGGTCCTTTCCGGGGCAACCCCAGCATTTT
CASRSFPGQPQHF
>14|.|.|TRBJ1-2|TRBV15
TGTGCCACCAGCGGGATCAGGAGCACCTATGGCTACACCTTC
CATSGIRSTYGYTF
>12|.|.|TRBJ1-5|TRBV4-2
TGTGCCAGCGGGGAGGTAAATCAGCCCCAGCATTTT
CASGEVNQPQHF
>17|.|.|TRBJ1-1|TRBV5-1
TGCGCCAGCAGCTTGGGGTGGCAAGGGCGACTGAACACTGAAGCTTTCTTT
CASSLGWQGRLNTEAFF
>14|.|TRBD1|TRBJ1-4|TRBV20-1
TGCAGTGCTAGAAGGGACAGGGGGCTTCAGCGACTGTTTTTT
CSARRDRGLQRLFF
>13|.|.|TRBJ1-6|TRBV14
TGTGCCAGCAGCAAAGTGACCTATTCACCCCTCCACTTT
CASSKVTYSPLHF
>12|.|.|TRBJ1-1|TRBV18
TGTGCCAGCTCACCACTAACAGCTGAAGCTTTCTTT
CASSPLTAEAFF
>13|.|.|TRBJ1-1|TRBV9
TGTGCCAGCAGCGTAGGGGACACAGGAAAAGCTTTCTTT
CASSVGDTGKAFF